The following is a T cell receptor beta chain sequence with its context. Its antigen is unknown. This entry belongs to a study of T cells in Graves' hyperthyroidism and ophthalmopathy. Broader study findings: Peripheral blood also featured most of the thyroid clonotypes expanded above 0.001.

Amplified TCR beta CDR3 regions derived from RNA transcripts. HTBI primers were the set used in a first-round RT-PCR of the TCR CDR3. TCRdb independently ran MiXCR on the multiplex PCR reads; one entry per CDR3 protein. The data contain 250,000 to 300,000 distinct CDR3 sequences, approximately 15% of them singletons. Germline lookup yields CDR1 MGHRA and CDR2 YSYEKL. The CDR3 totals 15 residues. Trimming removed 1 base from V and 0 bases from J, with 6 bases in between. Patients affected by ophthalmopathy presented a Clinical Activity Score of at least 3, a NOSPECS grade of at least 4, and disease duration below 3 months. Diagnoses rested on clinical symptoms, serum thyroxine and TRAb, thyroid ultrasound and orbital computed tomography. PBMCs were sourced from more than 9 ml fresh peripheral blood.

This clonotype was sampled from a woman in her fifties or sixties with Graves' ophthalmopathy. The chain combines TRBV4-1 with TRBJ2-2, with D possibly TRBD1 on 6 matching bases. The sequencing input was blood. CDR3 sequence (DNA): TGCGCCAGCAGCCAAGGGACAGCGAACACCGGGGAGCTGTTTTTT. This translates into CASSQGTANTGELFF.